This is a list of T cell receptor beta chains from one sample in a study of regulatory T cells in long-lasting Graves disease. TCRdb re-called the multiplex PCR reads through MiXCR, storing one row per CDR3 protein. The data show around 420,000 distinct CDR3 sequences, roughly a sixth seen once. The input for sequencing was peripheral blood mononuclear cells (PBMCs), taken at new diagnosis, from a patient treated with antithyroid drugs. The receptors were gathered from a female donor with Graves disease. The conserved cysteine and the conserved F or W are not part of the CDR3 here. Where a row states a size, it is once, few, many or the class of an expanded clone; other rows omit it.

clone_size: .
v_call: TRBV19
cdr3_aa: ASSIVRDRYNSPLH

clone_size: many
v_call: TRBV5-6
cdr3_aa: ASSLFWELAEHNEQF

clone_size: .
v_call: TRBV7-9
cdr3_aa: TSSLGQGNSNEKLF

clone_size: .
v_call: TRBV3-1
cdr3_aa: ASSQDYLAAAGYT

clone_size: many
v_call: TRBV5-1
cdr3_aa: ASSLLQGGQPQH

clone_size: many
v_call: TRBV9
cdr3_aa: ASSVAEGLGYGYT

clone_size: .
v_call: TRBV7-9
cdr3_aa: ASRKSAQETQY

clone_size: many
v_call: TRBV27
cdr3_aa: ASSPYPTGGATYGYT

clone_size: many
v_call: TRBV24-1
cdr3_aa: ATSDTATSGGADTQY

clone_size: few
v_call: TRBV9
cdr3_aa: ASSIRTGAQETQY

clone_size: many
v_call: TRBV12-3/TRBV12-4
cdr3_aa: ASSPSLAGETGELF

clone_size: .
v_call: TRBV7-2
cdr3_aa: ASSDTGKANTIY

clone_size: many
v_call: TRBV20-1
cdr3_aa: SVLAVADTQY

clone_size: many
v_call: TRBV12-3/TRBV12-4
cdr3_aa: ASSFGTAYGYT

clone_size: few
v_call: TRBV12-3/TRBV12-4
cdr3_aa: ASGDRYNEQF

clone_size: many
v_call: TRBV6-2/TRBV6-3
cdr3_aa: ASINRGKGTEAF

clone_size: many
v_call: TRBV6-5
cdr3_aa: ASSSAADRGFEQY

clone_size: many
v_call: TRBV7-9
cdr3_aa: ASSSPQGSNRNTEAF

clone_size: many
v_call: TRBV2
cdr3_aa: ASAPPRETTNEKLF

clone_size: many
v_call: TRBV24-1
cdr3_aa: ATSDHGQPAYNEQF

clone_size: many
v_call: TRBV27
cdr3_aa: ASSSSGQDYNEQF

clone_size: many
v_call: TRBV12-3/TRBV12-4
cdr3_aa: ASNLGAGDTQY

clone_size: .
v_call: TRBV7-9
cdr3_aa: ASSLDRLAGLSTDTQY

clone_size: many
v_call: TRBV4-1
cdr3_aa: ASSQDGTSAFNEQF

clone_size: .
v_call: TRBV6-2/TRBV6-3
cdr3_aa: ASSYSGLLQETQY

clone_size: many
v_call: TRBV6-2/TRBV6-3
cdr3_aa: ASTHPGKGTKDTQY

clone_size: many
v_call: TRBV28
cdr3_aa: ASSLGHLNYGYT

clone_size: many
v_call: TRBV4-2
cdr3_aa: ASSYGDGQLNTEAF

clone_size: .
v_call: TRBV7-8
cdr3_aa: ASSFGAGLAKNIQY

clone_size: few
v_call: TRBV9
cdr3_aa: ASSSTTGPNSPLH

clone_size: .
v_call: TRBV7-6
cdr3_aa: ASSQGQGKDTQY

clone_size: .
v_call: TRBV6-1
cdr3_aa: ASRGLPNTGELF

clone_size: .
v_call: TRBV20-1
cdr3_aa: SASPSPDAYNEQF

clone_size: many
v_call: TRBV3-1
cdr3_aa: ASSLRTDTEAF

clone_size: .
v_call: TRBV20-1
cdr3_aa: SARDLFWQQF

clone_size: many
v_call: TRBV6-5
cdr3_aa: ASSSLSEAF

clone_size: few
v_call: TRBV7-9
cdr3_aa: AGSATGTSGGVEQF

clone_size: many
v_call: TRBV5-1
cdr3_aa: ASTTGPRTTKNIQY

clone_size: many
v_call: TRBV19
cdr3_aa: ASTSGLSDSYEQY

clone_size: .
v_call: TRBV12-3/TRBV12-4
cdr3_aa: ASRPIAGGRPTGELF

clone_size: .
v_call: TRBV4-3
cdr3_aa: ASSQGTMSSYNEQF

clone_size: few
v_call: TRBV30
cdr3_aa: AWSTLAGALDTQY

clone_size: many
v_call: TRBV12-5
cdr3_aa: ASSLQGGYTDTQY